The clone carrying this T cell receptor (beta chain) came up many times. What it binds is not known. The entry originates in a study of T cells in Graves' hyperthyroidism and ophthalmopathy. As for the study in general: Peripheral blood samples were taken at initial diagnosis, prior to any treatment. Study-level results: By a 13 V-J model, ophthalmopathy was set apart from stable hyperthyroidism. Most thyroid clonotypes expanded above 0.001 appeared in blood too.

RNA transcripts were the template for amplifying TCR beta CDR3 regions. A set of HTBI primers served as the primers for a first-round RT-PCR of the TCR CDR3. TCRdb called the multiplex PCR reads again in MiXCR, with one record for every CDR3 protein. The repertoire has 490,000 or so distinct CDR3 sequences, approximately 23% of them found once; the top ten carry less than 65%. Trimming removed 0 bases at V and 6 bases at J, with 9 bases between. Germline V gene lookup returns CDR1 SGHAT and CDR2 FQNNGV. CDR3 size: 14 residues. The source material was blood. The chain couples TRBV11-2 to TRBJ2-1, with D unclear. This TCR came from a woman in her 70s with Graves' ophthalmopathy. For the CDR3, the DNA is TGTGCCAGCAGCTTAGATCGTGCCGTCAATGAGCAGTTCTTC. It yields the protein CASSLDRAVNEQFF. The complete variable domain, with remaining parts taken from reference TRBV11-2 and TRBJ2-1, reads EAGVAQSPRYKIIEKRQSVAFWCNPISGHATLYWYQQILGQGPKLLIQFQNNGVVDDSQLPKDRFSAERLKGVDSTLKIQPAKLEDSAVYLCASSLDRAVNEQFFGPGTRLTVL.